This T cell receptor (beta chain) was identified during a study of blood T cell repertoires in COVID-19. Overall study context: Acute and convalescent COVID-19 specimens originated in the United States, Italy and Spain. In each case, the material was cDNA or gDNA derived from T cells, B-cell-depleted T cells, or PBMCs.

Authors' analysis steps: Using reference gene primer amplification, nucleated cell counts were estimated. TCRdb's copy holds only in-frame clones and misses some; the assay was immunoSEQ multiplex PCR. V and J calls plus clone size are reproduced from that table; the DNA served to infer D and trimming. The data show 220,000 or so clones, roughly 79% seen once. The V segment lost 0 bases and the J segment 4 bases; nucleotides outside the gene matches: 4. This CDR3 is 15 amino acids long. Germline V CDR1 and CDR2: MNHNS, SASEGT. This chain uses TRBV6-1 with TRBJ2-3; 7 bases agree with TRBD2. The sequenced material came from peripheral blood. This clonotype was sampled from a woman of 80 years or more with acute or convalescent COVID-19. The CDR3 nucleotides read TGTGCCAGCAGTGAAGCGCGACTAGCTGCAGATACGCAGTATTTT. It codes for CASSEARLAADTQYF.